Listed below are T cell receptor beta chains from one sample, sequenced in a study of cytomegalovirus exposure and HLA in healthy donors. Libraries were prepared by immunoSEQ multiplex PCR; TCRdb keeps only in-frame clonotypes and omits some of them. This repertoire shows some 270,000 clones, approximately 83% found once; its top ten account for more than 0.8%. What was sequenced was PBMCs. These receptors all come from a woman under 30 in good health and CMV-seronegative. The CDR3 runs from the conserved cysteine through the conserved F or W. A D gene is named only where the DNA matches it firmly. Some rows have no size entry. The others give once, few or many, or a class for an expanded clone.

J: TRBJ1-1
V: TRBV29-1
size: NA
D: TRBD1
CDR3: CSVEEQGGTEAFF
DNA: TGCAGCGTTGAAGAGCAGGGGGGCACTGAAGCTTTCTTT

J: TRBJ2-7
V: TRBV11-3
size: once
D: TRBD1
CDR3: CASSFRQGAYYEQYF
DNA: TGTGCCAGCAGCTTTCGACAGGGGGCTTATTACGAGCAGTACTTC

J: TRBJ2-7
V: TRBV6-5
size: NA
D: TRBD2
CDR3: CASRETSGIYEQYF
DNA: TGTGCCAGCAGGGAGACTAGCGGGATCTACGAGCAGTACTTC

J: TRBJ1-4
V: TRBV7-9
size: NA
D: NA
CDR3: CASSASRNEKLFF
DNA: TGTGCCAGCAGCGCGTCCAGGAATGAAAAACTGTTTTTT

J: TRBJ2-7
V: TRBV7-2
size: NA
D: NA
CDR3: CASSLARANPPYEQYF
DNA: TGTGCCAGCAGCTTAGCGCGGGCGAATCCCCCCTACGAGCAGTACTTC

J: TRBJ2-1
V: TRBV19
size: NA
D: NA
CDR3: CASSIKSGAVEQFF
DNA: TGTGCCAGTAGTATCAAGTCGGGAGCCGTTGAGCAGTTCTTC

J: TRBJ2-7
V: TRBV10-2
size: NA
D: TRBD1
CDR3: CASTRRDRPSYEQYF
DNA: TGCGCCAGCACCAGGAGGGACAGGCCTTCCTACGAGCAGTACTTC

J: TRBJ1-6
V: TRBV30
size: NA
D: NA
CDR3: CAWTGSYQGSPLHF
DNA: TGTGCCTGGACCGGGTCCTATCAAGGCTCACCCCTCCACTTT

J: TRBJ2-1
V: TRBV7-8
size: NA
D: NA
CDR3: CASRLWPSIPLSSYNEQFF
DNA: TGTGCCAGCCGATTGTGGCCTTCCATACCCCTCTCTTCCTACAATGAGCAGTTCTTC

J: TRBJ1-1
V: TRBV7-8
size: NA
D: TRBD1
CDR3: CASSSLQGYTEAFF
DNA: TGTGCCAGCAGCTCTTTACAGGGGTACACTGAAGCTTTCTTT

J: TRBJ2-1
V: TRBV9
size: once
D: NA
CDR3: CASSVGGNEFNEQFF
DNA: TGTGCCAGCAGCGTCGGAGGCAATGAGTTCAATGAGCAGTTCTTC

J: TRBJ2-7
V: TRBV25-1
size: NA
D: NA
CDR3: CASRGQPPGGEQYF
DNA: TGTGCCAGCAGGGGACAGCCTCCTGGAGGGGAGCAGTACTTC

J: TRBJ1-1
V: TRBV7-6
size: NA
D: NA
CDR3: CASRRQINTEAFF
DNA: TGTGCCAGCAGACGACAGATAAACACTGAAGCTTTCTTT

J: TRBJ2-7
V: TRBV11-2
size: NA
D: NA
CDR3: CASSFGHSYEQYF
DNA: TGTGCCAGCAGCTTCGGTCACTCCTACGAGCAGTACTTC

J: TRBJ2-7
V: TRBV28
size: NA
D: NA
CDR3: CASSSPRTYEQYF
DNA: TGTGCCAGCAGTTCCCCGAGGACCTACGAGCAGTACTTC

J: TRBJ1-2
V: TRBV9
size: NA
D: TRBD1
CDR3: CASSVISMMTGGNGYTF
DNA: TGTGCCAGCAGCGTAATTAGTATGATGACAGGGGGCAATGGCTACACCTTC

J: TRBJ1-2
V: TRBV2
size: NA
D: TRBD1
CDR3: CASHLGQGDYGYTF
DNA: TGTGCCAGCCACCTCGGACAGGGAGACTATGGCTACACCTTC

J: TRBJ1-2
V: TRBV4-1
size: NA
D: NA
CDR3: CASSQLLAGQPFNYGYTF
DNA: TGCGCCAGCAGCCAACTCCTCGCGGGGCAGCCTTTCAACTATGGCTACACCTTC

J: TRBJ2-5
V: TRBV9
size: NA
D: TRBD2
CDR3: CASSSRTSGRGETQYF
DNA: TGTGCCAGCAGCTCCCGTACTAGCGGGAGAGGAGAGACCCAGTACTTC

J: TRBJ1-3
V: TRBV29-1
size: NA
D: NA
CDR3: CSVDRRSSGNTIYF
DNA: TGCAGCGTTGATAGGCGGTCCTCTGGAAACACCATATATTTT

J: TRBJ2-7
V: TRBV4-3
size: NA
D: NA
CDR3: CASSQDQYEQYF
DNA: TGCGCCAGCAGCCAAGATCAGTACGAGCAGTACTTC

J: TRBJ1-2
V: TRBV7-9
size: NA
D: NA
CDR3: CVLGAGTPFNYGYTF
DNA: TGTGTATTGGGGGCAGGAACCCCCTTTAACTATGGCTACACCTTC

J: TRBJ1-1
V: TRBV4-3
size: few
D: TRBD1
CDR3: CASSQETGVSEAFF
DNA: TGCGCCAGCAGCCAAGAGACAGGGGTGAGTGAAGCTTTCTTT

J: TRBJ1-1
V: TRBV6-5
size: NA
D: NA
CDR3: CASSYSEGNTEAFF
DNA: TGTGCCAGCAGTTACTCGGAGGGGAACACTGAAGCTTTCTTT

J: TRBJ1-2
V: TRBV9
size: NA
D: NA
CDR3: CASSGPGQLNYGYTF
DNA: TGTGCCAGCAGCGGCCCGGGACAACTGAACTATGGCTACACCTTC

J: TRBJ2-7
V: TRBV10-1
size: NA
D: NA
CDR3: CASSNRESYEQYF
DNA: TGCGCCAGCAGCAACAGGGAGTCCTACGAGCAGTACTTC

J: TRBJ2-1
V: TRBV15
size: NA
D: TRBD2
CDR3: CATSRGGLADNEQFF
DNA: TGTGCCACCAGCAGAGGGGGACTAGCGGACAATGAGCAGTTCTTC

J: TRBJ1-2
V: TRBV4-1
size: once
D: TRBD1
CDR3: CASSQPTGTGSRFGYTF
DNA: TGCGCCAGCAGCCAACCCACTGGGACAGGGAGCCGTTTTGGCTACACCTTC

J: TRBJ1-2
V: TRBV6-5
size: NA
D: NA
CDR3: CASSYGGYGYTF
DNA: TGTGCCAGCAGTTACGGAGGGTATGGCTACACCTTC

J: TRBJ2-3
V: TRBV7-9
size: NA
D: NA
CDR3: CASSRQSGPDTQYF
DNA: TGTGCCAGCAGCCGACAGAGTGGTCCAGATACGCAGTATTTT

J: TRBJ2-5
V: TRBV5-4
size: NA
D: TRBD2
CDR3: CASSPWTSGSQETQYF
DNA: TGTGCCAGCAGCCCATGGACTAGCGGGAGTCAAGAGACCCAGTACTTC

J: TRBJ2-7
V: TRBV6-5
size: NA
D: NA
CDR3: CASSPTPGTVYEQYF
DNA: TGTGCCAGCAGCCCTACGCCCGGGACTGTATACGAGCAGTACTTC

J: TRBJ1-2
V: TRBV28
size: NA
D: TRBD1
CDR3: CASSSTTGDGYTF
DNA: TGTGCCAGCAGTTCCACGACAGGGGACGGCTACACCTTC

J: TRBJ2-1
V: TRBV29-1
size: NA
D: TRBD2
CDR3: CSVDGLADYNEQFF
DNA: TGCAGCGTTGACGGACTAGCGGACTACAATGAGCAGTTCTTC

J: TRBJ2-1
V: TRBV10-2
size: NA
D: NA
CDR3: CASSGERWNEQFF
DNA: TGCGCCAGCAGTGGTGAGAGGTGGAATGAGCAGTTCTTC

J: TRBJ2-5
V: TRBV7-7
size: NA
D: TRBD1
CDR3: CASSPRVAEGTGTQYF
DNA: TGTGCTAGCAGCCCCCGGGTTGCGGAGGGGACAGGGACCCAGTACTTC

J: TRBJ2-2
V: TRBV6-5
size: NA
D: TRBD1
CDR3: CASSYGDSRTGELFF
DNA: TGTGCCAGCAGTTACGGGGACAGTAGGACCGGGGAGCTGTTTTTT

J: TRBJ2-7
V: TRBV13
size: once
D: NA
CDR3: CASSLGSSYEQYF
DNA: TGTGCCAGCAGCTTAGGGAGTTCCTACGAGCAGTACTTC

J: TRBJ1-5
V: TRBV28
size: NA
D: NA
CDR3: CASSFARYSNQPQHF
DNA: TGTGCCAGCAGTTTTGCCCGGTATAGCAATCAGCCCCAGCATTTT

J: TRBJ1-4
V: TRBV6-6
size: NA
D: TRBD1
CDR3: CASSYVGGGEKLFF
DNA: TGTGCCAGCAGTTACGTAGGGGGCGGGGAAAAACTGTTTTTT

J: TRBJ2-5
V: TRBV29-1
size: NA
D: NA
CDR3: CSTLYAETQYF
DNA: TGCAGCACCCTTTACGCGGAGACCCAGTACTTC

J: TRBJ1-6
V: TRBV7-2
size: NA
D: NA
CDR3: CASSSRRGAGNSPLHF
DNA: TGTGCCAGCAGCTCAAGACGGGGGGCGGGAAATTCACCCCTCCACTTT

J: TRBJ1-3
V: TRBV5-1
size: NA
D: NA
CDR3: CASSLATGYSGNTIYF
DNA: TGCGCCAGCAGCCTCGCGACAGGCTACTCTGGAAACACCATATATTTT

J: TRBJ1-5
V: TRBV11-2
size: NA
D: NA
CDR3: CASSPGLEYQPQHF
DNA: TGTGCCAGCAGCCCCGGACTAGAATATCAGCCCCAGCATTTT

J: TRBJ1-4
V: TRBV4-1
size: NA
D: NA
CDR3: CASSRGEGLNEKLFF
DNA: TGCGCCAGCAGCCGCGGGGAGGGCCTTAATGAAAAACTGTTTTTT

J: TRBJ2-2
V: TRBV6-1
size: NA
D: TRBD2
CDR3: CASSDSSGGTGELFF
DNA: TGTGCCAGCAGTGACTCTAGCGGGGGCACCGGGGAGCTGTTTTTT

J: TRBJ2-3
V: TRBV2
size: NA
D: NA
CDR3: CASSELKGDTQYF
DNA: TGTGCCAGCAGTGAGCTTAAGGGGGATACGCAGTATTTT

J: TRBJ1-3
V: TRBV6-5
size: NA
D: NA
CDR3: CASSYRGDGNTIYF
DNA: TGTGCCAGCAGTTACAGGGGTGACGGAAACACCATATATTTT

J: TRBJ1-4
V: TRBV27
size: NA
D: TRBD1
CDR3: CASSQMGQGEGKLFF
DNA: TGTGCCAGCAGCCAGATGGGACAGGGAGAGGGAAAACTGTTTTTT

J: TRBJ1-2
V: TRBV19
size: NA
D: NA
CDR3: CASSTPWTVFYTF
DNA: TGTGCCAGTAGTACCCCGTGGACAGTCTTTTACACCTTC

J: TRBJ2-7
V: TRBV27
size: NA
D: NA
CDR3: CASSLQGSYEQYF
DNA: TGTGCCAGCAGTCTCCAGGGATCCTACGAGCAGTACTTC

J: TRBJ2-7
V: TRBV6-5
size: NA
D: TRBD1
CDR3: CASSYRGQGYEQYF
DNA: TGTGCCAGCAGTTACCGGGGACAGGGGTACGAGCAGTACTTC

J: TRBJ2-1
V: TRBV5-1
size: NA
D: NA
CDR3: CASRLSWSSYNEQFF
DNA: TGCGCCAGCAGGTTAAGCTGGAGTTCCTACAATGAGCAGTTCTTC

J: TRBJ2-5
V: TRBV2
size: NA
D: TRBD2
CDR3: CASSEEGSGSEETQYF
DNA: TGTGCCAGCAGTGAAGAGGGGAGCGGGAGCGAGGAGACCCAGTACTTC

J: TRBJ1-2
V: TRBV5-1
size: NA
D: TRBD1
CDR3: CASSSRGTGGYGYTF
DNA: TGCGCCAGCAGCTCTCGTGGGACAGGAGGGTATGGCTACACCTTC

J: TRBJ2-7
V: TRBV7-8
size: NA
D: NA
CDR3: CASSRLREPTGEQYF
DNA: TGTGCCAGCAGCCGTCTGAGGGAACCAACGGGCGAGCAGTACTTC

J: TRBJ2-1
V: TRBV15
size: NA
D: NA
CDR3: CATSSSRGWNEQFF
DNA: TGTGCCACCAGCAGCAGTAGGGGGTGGAATGAGCAGTTCTTC